These 15 T cell receptor beta chains originate from one sample sequenced in a study of T cells in Graves' hyperthyroidism and ophthalmopathy. TCR beta CDR3 regions were amplified from RNA transcripts. The HTBI set primed first-round TCR CDR3 RT-PCR. Each CDR3 protein is one row after TCRdb ran MiXCR on the multiplex PCR reads. The table records about 640,000 distinct CDR3 sequences, 20% of them present only once. Material for sequencing was blood. The receptor source for this set is a man aged 25-45 years with Graves' ophthalmopathy.

Ten or more counts support this clonotype. The chain employs TRBV6-1 and TRBJ1-2; D remains ambiguous. This CDR3 contains 15 residues. Trimming stripped 0 bases from V and 4 bases from J, with 12 bases between. Germline V gene sequence: CDR1 MNHNS, CDR2 SASEGT. This CDR3 is CASSEASQTGYGYTF. The CDR3 nucleotides read TGTGCCAGCAGTGAAGCTAGCCAAACCGGCTATGGCTACACCTTC.

CDR3 residues: CASSPGTPEKLFF. CDR3 nucleotide sequence: TGTGCCAGCAGCCCTGGGACACCTGAAAAACTGTTTTTT. The chain links TRBV7-9 to TRBJ1-4, with D maybe TRBD1 (6 bases). CDR3 size: 13 residues. Trimming cost V 5 bases and J 7 bases, with 11 bases left between them. Germline loops: CDR1 SEHNR, CDR2 FQNEAQ (reference sequence).

This clonotype was seen a handful of times. This chain connects TRBV6-1 to TRBJ1-3; 7 bases are shared with TRBD1. J lost 0 bases, V lost 6 bases, and 2 bases had no gene match. This CDR3 has 14 amino acids. Per germline, CDR1 MNHNS and CDR2 SASEGT. CDR3 bases: TGTGCCAGCAGGGGGGACAGCTCTGGAAACACCATATATTTT. Residues: CASRGDSSGNTIYF.

This clonotype was counted at least ten times. This chain connects TRBV2 to TRBJ2-3, with D possibly being TRBD2 (5 bases). The germline V gene has CDR1 SNHLY and CDR2 FYNNEI. The CDR3 is 16 residues long. Trimming removed 6 bases at V and 4 bases at J, with 20 bases between. In DNA form, the CDR3 reads TGTGCCAGCAGCCGCGAGCGGCCCACCCCCCCAGATACGCAGTATTTT. Amino acid sequence: CASSRERPTPPDTQYF.

This sequence joins TRBV3-1 and TRBJ2-2; tentative D call: TRBD2 (6 bases). The V gene lost 4 bases and the J gene lost 3 bases, with 12 bases spanning the gap. The CDR3 is 15 amino acids. From germline, CDR1 is LGHDT and CDR2 YNNKEL (reference sequence). In DNA form, the CDR3 reads TGTGCCAGCAGCCCGAGCGGGTGGGACACCGGGGAGCTGTTTTTT. Amino acids: CASSPSGWDTGELFF.

V is TRBV14 and J is TRBJ2-1; a weak D match, TRBD1 (6 bases). Germline loops: CDR1 SGHDN, CDR2 FVKESK. The CDR3 is made up of 16 amino acids. V dropped 1 base and J dropped 3 bases, with 13 bases sitting between them. CDR3 DNA sequence: TGTGCCAGCAGCCAAGGGACAGAATATTACTACAATGAGCAGTTCTTC. Its translation: CASSQGTEYYYNEQFF.

The rearrangement uses TRBV5-1 and TRBJ1-6; D is possibly TRBD1 (5 bases). The CDR3 is 14 amino acids. The germline V and J ends were trimmed by 2 bases and 6 bases, with 9 bases remaining between them. The germline CDR1 and CDR2 sequences are SGHRS and YFSETQ. The CDR3 region is CASSFRDGNSPLHF. The CDR3 DNA is TGCGCCAGCAGCTTCCGGGACGGTAATTCACCCCTCCACTTT. Full variable domain (missing parts from reference TRBV5-1 and TRBJ1-6): KAGVTQTPRYLIKTRGQQVTLSCSPISGHRSVSWYQQTPGQGLQFLFEYFSETQRNKGNFPGRFSGRQFSNSRSEMNVSTLELGDSALYLCASSFRDGNSPLHFGNGTRLTVT.

This clonotype was seen many times. The chain links TRBV20-1 to TRBJ2-3, with D tentatively TRBD1 or TRBD2 (5 bases each). The germline CDR1 and CDR2 sequences are DFQATT and SNEGSKA (reference sequence). The CDR3 is 16 amino acids. Trimming stripped 0 bases from V and 2 bases from J, with 15 bases between. This chain's CDR3 is CSARDVGELVTDTQYF. The CDR3, as DNA: TGCAGTGCTAGAGATGTGGGGGAGCTGGTCACAGATACGCAGTATTTT.

This clonotype was recorded at least ten times. V usage is TRBV12-3 or TRBV12-4 and J usage is TRBJ1-4; 8 nucleotides line up with TRBD1. V trimming: 2 bases; J trimming: 8 bases; junction bases outside the gene matches: 1. The CDR3 is 13 residues long. The CDR3: CASSLWDREKLFF. The CDR3 nucleotides read TGTGCCAGCAGTTTATGGGACAGGGAAAAACTGTTTTTT.

V and J are TRBV30 and TRBJ2-5; D gene ambiguous. CDR1 is GTSNPN and CDR2 is SVGIG in the germline V gene (reference sequence). Deletions cut 1 base from V and 6 bases from J, with 9 bases between. The CDR3 is 12 amino acids. In DNA, the CDR3 is TGTGCCTGGAGTGGCGGATTGCAGACCCAGTACTTC. Translated: CAWSGGLQTQYF.

This chain's CDR3 is CATSDLVRDSDTEAFF. CDR3 coding DNA: TGTGCCACCAGTGATTTGGTGCGGGATTCGGACACTGAAGCTTTCTTT. The V and J genes are TRBV24-1 and TRBJ1-1; unclear D gene. Germline lookup yields CDR1 KGHDR and CDR2 SFDVKD. The length of the CDR3 is 16 residues. The ends were cut back, 0 bases at V and 3 bases at J, with 13 bases in the middle.

This clonotype appeared many times. The chain uses TRBV11-2 and TRBJ2-3; D is undetermined. V shed 1 base and J shed 5 bases, with 4 bases lying between them. Germline-derived CDR1 and CDR2 are SGHAT and FQNNGV. The CDR3 has 12 residues. In nucleotides, the CDR3 is TGTGCCAGCAGCTTAGCTATAGATACGCAGTATTTT. It encodes CASSLAIDTQYF.

Ten or more counts support this clonotype. The chain has TRBV2 and TRBJ1-4; possibly TRBD1 for D (5 bases). Per the germline V gene, CDR1 is SNHLY and CDR2 is FYNNEI. The CDR3 spans 14 residues. Trimming stripped 5 bases from V and 5 bases from J, with 12 bases between. The CDR3 DNA sequence: TGTGCCAGCAGTCGGGGCAGAAAAAATGAAAAACTGTTTTTT. This gives the protein CASSRGRKNEKLFF.

As concerns this clonotype: The junction differs from germline at one of its ends, possibly a read error. The V gene is TRBV5-1, the J gene TRBJ2-3, with 8 nucleotides matching TRBD2. This CDR3 region has 15 residues. Germline CDR1 is SGHRS and CDR2 is YFSETQ. The CDR3 reads CASSFYSGVTDTQYF. CDR3 DNA: TGTGCCAGCAGCTTCTATAGCGGGGTCACAGATACGCAGTATTTT. Full variable domain (remainder filled in from reference TRBV5-1 and TRBJ2-3): KAGVTQTPRYLIKTRGQQVTLSCSPISGHRSVSWYQQTPGQGLQFLFEYFSETQRNKGNFPGRFSGRQFSNSRSEMNVSTLELGDSALYLCASSFYSGVTDTQYFGPGTRLTVL.

This clonotype was detected ten times or more. The chain employs TRBV11-2 and TRBJ1-1; 7 bases fit TRBD1. Germline lookup yields CDR1 SGHAT and CDR2 FQNNGV. The CDR3 has 13 residues. Trimming removed 0 bases from V and 13 bases from J; junction bases left unmatched: 8. As DNA, the CDR3 is TGTGCCAGCAGCTTAGATCGGAGGGGGCATGGTTTCTTT. Its translation is CASSLDRRGHGFF.